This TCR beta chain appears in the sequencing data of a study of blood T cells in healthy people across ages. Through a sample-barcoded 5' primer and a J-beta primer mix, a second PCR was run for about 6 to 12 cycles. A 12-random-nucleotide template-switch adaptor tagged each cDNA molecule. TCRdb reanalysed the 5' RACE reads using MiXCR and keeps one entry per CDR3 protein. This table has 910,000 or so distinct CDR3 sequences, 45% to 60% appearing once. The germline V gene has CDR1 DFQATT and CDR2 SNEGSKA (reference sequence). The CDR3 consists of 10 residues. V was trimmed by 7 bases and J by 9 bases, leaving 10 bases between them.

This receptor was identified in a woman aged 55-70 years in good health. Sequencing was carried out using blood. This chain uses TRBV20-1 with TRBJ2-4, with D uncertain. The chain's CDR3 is CSVRIGIQYF. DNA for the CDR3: TGCAGTGTAAGAATCGGCATTCAGTACTTC.